A selection of T cell receptor beta chains follows, all from one sample in a study of OX40 agonist ivuxolimab in advanced cancers. Sequencing was performed with immunoSEQ multiplex PCR; in TCRdb, only in-frame clones are kept and a portion is missing. The table records over 15,000 clones, 80% to 90% of them present only once. The sequencing here drew on CD4+ or CD8+ T cells sorted from blood, taken in a trial of the OX40 agonist ivuxolimab. The receptors originated from an adult with an advanced solid tumor such as melanoma, head and neck, liver or kidney cancer. The CDR3 runs from the conserved cysteine through the conserved F or W. Fields, in order: V gene, D gene, clone size, J gene, CDR3 protein, CDR3 DNA. A D gene is named only where the DNA matches it firmly. Clone sizes are given selectively: once, few, many, or a class where the clone is expanded.

TRBV30	TRBD2	-	TRBJ2-7	CAGRDYSYEQYF	TGTGCCGGAAGGGACTACTCCTACGAGCAGTACTTC
TRBV19	-	-	TRBJ2-6	CASRGAPGANVLTF	TGTGCCAGTAGAGGGGCTCCTGGGGCCAACGTCCTGACTTTC
TRBV9	-	-	TRBJ2-1	CASSVAIDNEQFF	TGTGCCAGCAGCGTAGCTATTGACAATGAGCAGTTCTTC
TRBV12-5	-	medium-sized	TRBJ2-1	CASGLFTSNEQFF	TGTGCTAGTGGTTTGTTTACCTCCAATGAGCAGTTCTTC
TRBV16	TRBD1	once	TRBJ1-1	CASSQDPGQLTEAFF	TGTGCCAGCAGCCAAGATCCGGGACAGCTCACTGAAGCTTTCTTT
TRBV28	-	-	TRBJ1-5	CASRPPGGNQPQHF	TGTGCCAGCAGGCCCCCGGGCGGGAATCAGCCCCAGCATTTT
TRBV6-5	TRBD2	-	TRBJ2-2	CASSSTSGRAGGELFF	TGTGCCAGCAGTTCGACTAGCGGGAGGGCCGGCGGGGAGCTGTTTTTT
TRBV9	-	-	TRBJ1-2	CASSPTGGTYGYTF	TGTGCCAGCAGCCCGACGGGGGGGACCTATGGCTACACCTTC
TRBV28	-	-	TRBJ1-1	CASSPILNTEAFF	TGTGCCAGCAGTCCCATTCTGAACACTGAAGCTTTCTTT
TRBV10-3	-	-	TRBJ2-1	CAISDLGGAYNEQFF	TGTGCCATCAGTGATCTCGGGGGAGCTTACAATGAGCAGTTCTTC
TRBV28	TRBD1	many	TRBJ1-2	CASSLTGGYGYTF	TGTGCCAGCAGTTTAACAGGGGGGTATGGCTACACCTTC
TRBV7-2	-	-	TRBJ2-1	CASSPGSLDEQFF	TGTGCCAGCAGCCCGGGTAGTCTCGATGAGCAGTTCTTC
TRBV9	-	-	TRBJ2-2	CASSAPGRSTGELFF	TGTGCCAGCAGCGCCCCGGGGCGCAGCACCGGGGAGCTGTTTTTT
TRBV6-5	-	-	TRBJ2-4	CASSYSVKPGQNIQYF	TGTGCCAGCAGTTACTCGGTTAAACCCGGGCAAAACATTCAGTACTTC
TRBV7-9	-	many	TRBJ1-1	CASSLMGAGEAFF	TGTGCCAGCAGCTTAATGGGGGCGGGTGAAGCTTTCTTT
TRBV27	-	many	TRBJ2-7	CASSFVGASYEQYF	TGTGCCAGCAGTTTTGTGGGGGCCTCCTACGAGCAGTACTTC
TRBV14	TRBD2	-	TRBJ2-1	CASSQDSGGSSYNEQFF	TGTGCCAGCAGCCAAGATAGCGGGGGAAGCTCCTACAATGAGCAGTTCTTC
TRBV9	TRBD2	-	TRBJ2-2	CASSVGLAGAGELFF	TGTGCCAGCAGCGTAGGACTAGCGGGAGCCGGGGAGCTGTTTTTT
TRBV27	-	-	TRBJ2-1	CASSPGQYNEQFF	TGTGCCAGCAGTCCTGGACAGTACAATGAGCAGTTCTTC
TRBV19	-	once	TRBJ2-7	CASSLLPGTLYEQYF	TGTGCCAGTAGTCTTCTACCCGGGACCCTCTACGAGCAGTACTTC
TRBV7-3	-	-	TRBJ2-3	CASSLIGTSTDTQYF	TGTGCCAGCAGCTTAATCGGGACTAGCACAGATACGCAGTATTTT
TRBV5-1	-	-	TRBJ2-7	CASSAQGYEQYF	TGCGCCAGCAGCGCGCAGGGGTACGAGCAGTACTTC
TRBV7-3	-	-	TRBJ2-1	CASSPGIATYNEQFF	TGTGCCAGCAGCCCCGGGATAGCCACCTACAATGAGCAGTTCTTC
TRBV7-9	-	-	TRBJ2-7	CASSSASYEQYF	TGTGCCAGCAGCTCGGCCTCCTACGAGCAGTACTTC
TRBV4-1	TRBD2	-	TRBJ2-2	CASSQEGGRAGTGELFF	TGCGCCAGCAGCCAAGAAGGAGGGAGGGCCGGGACCGGGGAGCTGTTTTTT
TRBV7-8	-	few	TRBJ2-1	CASSGRIGNEQFF	TGTGCCAGCAGCGGGAGGATCGGGAATGAGCAGTTCTTC
TRBV7-2	TRBD1	-	TRBJ2-7	CASSYSGQGTYEQYF	TGTGCCAGCAGCTACAGCGGACAGGGCACCTACGAGCAGTACTTC
TRBV7-2	TRBD1	-	TRBJ2-7	CASSARDRVEQYF	TGTGCCAGCAGCGCCCGGGACAGGGTCGAGCAGTACTTC
TRBV6-1	-	-	TRBJ2-7	CASSSQAYEQYF	TGTGCCAGCAGTTCCCAGGCCTACGAGCAGTACTTC
TRBV7-3	TRBD2	-	TRBJ2-1	CASSSGLATNEQFF	TGTGCCAGCAGCTCAGGACTAGCGACCAATGAGCAGTTCTTC
TRBV4-3	TRBD2	-	TRBJ2-3	CASSQVAGGSQDTQYF	TGCGCCAGCAGCCAAGTCGCGGGGGGGTCTCAAGATACGCAGTATTTT
TRBV15	-	-	TRBJ1-1	CATRHVNTEAFF	TGTGCCACCAGGCATGTGAACACTGAAGCTTTCTTT
TRBV19	TRBD2	-	TRBJ2-7	CASSILAGDAYEQYF	TGTGCCAGTAGTATCCTAGCGGGGGATGCCTACGAGCAGTACTTC
TRBV5-4	TRBD1	-	TRBJ2-3	CASSWGQGSDTQYF	TGTGCCAGCAGCTGGGGACAGGGTTCAGATACGCAGTATTTT
TRBV7-9	-	-	TRBJ1-5	CASTAGGHQPQHF	TGTGCCAGCACCGCCGGGGGCCATCAGCCCCAGCATTTT
TRBV27	TRBD2	-	TRBJ2-7	CASSSGLGLGEQYF	TGTGCCAGCAGTTCCGGACTAGGTTTGGGCGAGCAGTACTTC
TRBV6-1	TRBD2	-	TRBJ2-3	CASSEIAGGTDTQYF	TGTGCCAGCAGTGAAATAGCGGGGGGCACAGATACGCAGTATTTT
TRBV11-2	-	-	TRBJ2-5	CASSLDGGMRGETQYF	TGTGCCAGCAGCTTAGATGGTGGGATGAGGGGAGAGACCCAGTACTTC
TRBV5-1	-	few	TRBJ2-1	CASSLEQQGIGQFF	TGCGCCAGCAGCTTGGAACAACAGGGAATCGGGCAGTTCTTC
TRBV15	-	-	TRBJ2-3	CATSREVGLAPGPDTQYF	TGTGCCACCAGCAGAGAAGTGGGATTAGCTCCCGGACCAGATACGCAGTATTTT
TRBV6-6	-	-	TRBJ2-1	CASNVGSNNEQFF	TGTGCCAGCAACGTCGGTAGCAACAATGAGCAGTTCTTC
TRBV28	TRBD2	-	TRBJ2-1	CASRHGLATYNEQFF	TGTGCCAGCAGGCACGGACTAGCGACCTACAATGAGCAGTTCTTC
TRBV4-2	TRBD1	-	TRBJ2-2	CASSRLQGESGELFF	TGTGCCAGCAGCCGACTACAGGGGGAGAGCGGGGAGCTGTTTTTT
TRBV10-3	-	few	TRBJ2-7	CAISEAPLDEQYF	TGTGCCATCAGTGAGGCGCCACTAGACGAGCAGTACTTC
TRBV7-9	-	once	TRBJ2-1	CASSPQGNEQFF	TGTGCCAGCAGCCCACAGGGTAATGAGCAGTTCTTC
TRBV7-8	-	few	TRBJ2-1	CASSFELGGLLHEQFF	TGTGCCAGCAGCTTCGAACTAGGGGGGCTGCTCCATGAGCAGTTCTTC
TRBV28	TRBD2	-	TRBJ2-7	CASGGTSGIYEQYF	TGTGCCAGCGGAGGGACTAGCGGGATCTACGAGCAGTACTTC
TRBV7-2	-	-	TRBJ2-3	CASSSLYTDTQYF	TGTGCCAGCAGCTCCCTCTATACAGATACGCAGTATTTT
TRBV9	-	-	TRBJ1-1	CASSPEAGITEAFF	TGCGCCAGCAGCCCCGAGGCTGGGATTACTGAAGCTTTCTTT
TRBV10-3	-	-	TRBJ2-7	CAISESGSLYEQYF	TGTGCCATCAGTGAGTCCGGCAGTCTCTACGAGCAGTACTTC
TRBV27	TRBD2	once	TRBJ2-1	CASSLLAGNNEQFF	TGTGCCAGCAGCCTACTAGCGGGGAACAATGAGCAGTTCTTC
TRBV28	TRBD1	-	TRBJ1-5	CASSLNRGNQPQHF	TGTGCCAGCAGTTTGAACAGGGGAAATCAGCCCCAGCATTTT
TRBV9	-	-	TRBJ1-1	CASSVVEGWTEAFF	TGTGCCAGCAGCGTAGTCGAGGGGTGGACTGAAGCTTTCTTT